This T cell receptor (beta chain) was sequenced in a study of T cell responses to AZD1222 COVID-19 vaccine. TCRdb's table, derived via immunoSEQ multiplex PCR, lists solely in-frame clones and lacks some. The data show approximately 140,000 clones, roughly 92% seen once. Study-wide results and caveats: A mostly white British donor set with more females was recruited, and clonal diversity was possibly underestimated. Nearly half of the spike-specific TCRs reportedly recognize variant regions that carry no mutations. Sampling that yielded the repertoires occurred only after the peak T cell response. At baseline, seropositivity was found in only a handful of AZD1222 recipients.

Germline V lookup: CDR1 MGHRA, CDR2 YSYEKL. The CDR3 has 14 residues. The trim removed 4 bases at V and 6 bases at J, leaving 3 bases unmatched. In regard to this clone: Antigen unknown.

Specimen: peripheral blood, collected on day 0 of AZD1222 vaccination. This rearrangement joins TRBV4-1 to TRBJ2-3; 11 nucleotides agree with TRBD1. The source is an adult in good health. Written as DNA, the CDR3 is TGCGCCAGCAGCCTGGACAGGGGGCGCGATACGCAGTATTTT. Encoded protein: CASSLDRGRDTQYF.